One sample yielded the 13 T cell receptor beta chains listed below, sequenced in a study of T cell changes during pregnancy in multiple sclerosis. Sequencing used immunoSEQ multiplex PCR; TCRdb keeps in-frame clones, though not all of them. The sample includes approximately 50,000 clones, approximately 94% of them seen just once. Specimen: CD4+ T cells from peripheral blood mononuclear cells, collected in the third trimester of pregnancy. The receptors derive from a female donor with multiple sclerosis, enrolled in a pregnancy study.

This rearrangement joins TRBV2 to TRBJ1-2; D perhaps matches TRBD1 (6 bases). V was pared by 6 bases and J by 3 bases, with 14 bases between. This CDR3 has 14 amino acids. From germline, CDR1 is SNHLY and CDR2 FYNNEI. The CDR3 region is CASRSGQTHYGYTF. The CDR3, as DNA: TGTGCCAGCAGGTCCGGACAGACCCACTATGGCTACACCTTC.

This chain links TRBV7-2 with TRBJ2-2; possibly TRBD2 for D (7 bases). Germline assignment: CDR1 SGHTA and CDR2 FQGNSA. V gave up 5 bases and J gave up 3 bases, with 25 bases separating them. The CDR3 runs 19 residues. The CDR3, as DNA: TGTGCCAGCAGCCGAATAAGAGGGGGGGGGAATCGGGACACCGGGGAGCTGTTTTTT. Encoded protein: CASSRIRGGGNRDTGELFF.

The chain recombines TRBV5-4 with TRBJ1-3, with D possibly TRBD1 on 6 matching bases. Germline loops: CDR1 SGHNT, CDR2 YYREEE (reference sequence). The CDR3 is 14 amino acids. V was cut by 0 bases and J by 4 bases, with 8 bases left in between. CDR3 nucleotides: TGTGCCAGCAGCTTGGGGGGGCTCGGAAACACCATATATTTT. Its translation is CASSLGGLGNTIYF.

The rearrangement links TRBV7-9 to TRBJ2-5, with 7 bases that match TRBD1. The V gene's germline CDR1 is SEHNR and CDR2 FQNEAQ (reference sequence). J gave up 4 bases and V 5 bases, and 7 bases lay outside the gene matches. This CDR3 spans 14 amino acids. The CDR3 is CASSPDRVGETQYF. In nucleotides, the CDR3 is TGTGCCAGCAGCCCAGACAGGGTGGGAGAGACCCAGTACTTC. The full variable domain, its missing parts supplied by reference TRBV7-9 and TRBJ2-5, is DTGVSQNPRHKITKRGQNVTFRCDPISEHNRLYWYRQTLGQGPEFLTYFQNEAQLEKSRLLSDRFSAERPKGSFSTLEIQRTEQGDSAMYLCASSPDRVGETQYFGPGTRLLVL.

The chain employs TRBV5-1 and TRBJ2-1; tentative D call: TRBD1 (7 bases). Trimming left V 5 bases short and J 7 bases short, with 25 bases between. Germline assignment: CDR1 SGHRS and CDR2 YFSETQ. The CDR3 runs 17 residues. For the CDR3, the DNA is TGCGCCAGCAGAACCACATCGGGCAGGGGGGACCTTAATGAGCAGTTCTTC. Protein: CASRTTSGRGDLNEQFF.

V is TRBV7-2 and J is TRBJ2-3, with a weak D call TRBD1 (7 bases). V gave up 2 bases and J gave up 6 bases, with 18 bases separating them. Germline V gene sequence: CDR1 SGHTA, CDR2 FQGNSA. The CDR3 is 16 residues long. CDR3 loop: CASSLRGRGQGDTQYF. CDR3 coding DNA: TGTGCCAGCAGCTTAAGGGGGCGGGGCCAGGGTGATACGCAGTATTTT.

This sequence joins TRBV5-1 and TRBJ2-1, with TRBD2 matching 11 bases. The ends lost 4 bases at V and 0 bases at J; junction bases unmatched: 9. CDR3 length: 18 amino acids. Germline V lookup: CDR1 SGHRS, CDR2 YFSETQ. The CDR3 here is CASSTGLAGPSSYNEQFF. The DNA for the CDR3 is TGCGCCAGCAGCACTGGACTAGCGGGCCCGAGCTCCTACAATGAGCAGTTCTTC. The whole variable domain, filled in from reference TRBV5-1 and TRBJ2-1, reads KAGVTQTPRYLIKTRGQQVTLSCSPISGHRSVSWYQQTPGQGLQFLFEYFSETQRNKGNFPGRFSGRQFSNSRSEMNVSTLELGDSALYLCASSTGLAGPSSYNEQFFGPGTRLTVL.

This rearrangement joins TRBV6-5 to TRBJ1-1, with D tentatively TRBD1 (5 bases). The CDR3 runs 13 residues. Germline assignment: CDR1 MNHEY and CDR2 SVGAGI. V lost 6 bases and J 1 base, leaving 9 bases between the germline ends. The CDR3 nucleotides are TGTGCCAGCAGGCAAGGACAGAACACTGAAGCTTTCTTT. This codes for CASRQGQNTEAFF.

The chain has TRBV18 and TRBJ1-3; D is unclear. This CDR3 is built from 15 residues. Trimming left V 6 bases short and J 0 bases short, with 12 bases between. The V gene's germline CDR1 is KGHSH and CDR2 LQKENI. The chain's CDR3 is CASSQEGSSGNTIYF. In DNA, the CDR3 is TGTGCCAGCTCCCAGGAAGGATCCTCTGGAAACACCATATATTTT.

For the CDR3, the DNA is TGTGCCAGCAGCCCCAAGCGGGGCTACAATGAGCAGTTCTTC. Its translation: CASSPKRGYNEQFF. The rearrangement joins TRBV5-4 to TRBJ2-1; the match to TRBD2 covers 7 bases. CDR1 is SGHNT, CDR2 YYREEE, per germline (reference sequence). This CDR3 has 14 residues. The V segment lost 4 bases and the J segment 3 bases; nucleotides outside the gene matches: 4.

The CDR3 reads CAWSVGSRGRLIGYEQYF. CDR3 nucleotides: TGTGCCTGGAGTGTAGGGTCCCGGGGGAGATTAATTGGCTACGAGCAGTACTTC. The chain combines TRBV30 with TRBJ2-7; TRBD2 might be the D (6 bases). Germline CDR1 and CDR2: GTSNPN and SVGIG (reference sequence). The CDR3 loop spans 18 amino acids. The V end was cut by 0 bases, the J end by 3 bases, with 24 bases between.

The chain has TRBV5-6 and TRBJ1-3; tentative D call: TRBD1 (6 bases). Trimming took 2 bases from V and 0 from J, leaving 9 bases between them. This CDR3 has 15 amino acids. Germline CDR1 is SGHDT and CDR2 is YYEEEE. The CDR3 is CASSFRGDSGNTIYF. CDR3 DNA: TGTGCCAGCAGCTTCAGGGGAGACTCTGGAAACACCATATATTTT. Filled out from reference TRBV5-6 and TRBJ1-3, the complete variable domain reads DAGVTQSPTHLIKTRGQQVTLRCSPKSGHDTVSWYQQALGQGPQFIFQYYEEEERQRGNFPDRFSGHQFPNYSSELNVNALLLGDSALYLCASSFRGDSGNTIYFGEGSWLTVV.

V is TRBV5-1 and J is TRBJ2-1, with D perhaps matching TRBD2 (5 bases). The CDR3 contains 12 residues. The germline V gene has CDR1 SGHRS and CDR2 YFSETQ. V was trimmed by 2 bases and J by 7 bases, leaving 7 bases between them. The DNA of the CDR3 is TGCGCCAGCAGCTTAGGCGGGAATGAGCAGTTCTTC. It encodes CASSLGGNEQFF.